Each of the 21 T cell receptor beta chains below was sequenced from the same sample in a study of cytomegalovirus exposure and HLA in healthy donors. With 60 Vbeta and 13 Jbeta primers, the PCR was carried out. Generated by immunoSEQ multiplex PCR, the TCRdb table keeps only in-frame clones and is missing some. This repertoire shows approximately 150,000 clones, roughly 73% found once; its top ten account for 2.5% to 4%. Sequenced input: PBMCs. The source of these receptors is a man aged 40-49 years in good health and CMV-seronegative.

The chain employs TRBV19 and TRBJ2-2; TRBD1 might be the D (5 bases). Looked up from germline, CDR1 is LNHDA and CDR2 is SQIVND (reference sequence). Between the trimmed V and J ends, which lost 7 bases and 7 bases, there was a span of 16 bases. The CDR3 is 14 amino acids. The CDR3: CASNQGRRIGELFF. The DNA of the CDR3 is TGTGCCAGTAATCAGGGCAGGAGAATCGGGGAGCTGTTTTTT.

The chain is built from TRBV9 and TRBJ2-3; 11 bases are a match to TRBD2. Per the germline V gene, CDR1 is SGDLS and CDR2 is YYNGEE. The CDR3 sequence is 17 residues long. The V and J ends lost 3 bases and 0 bases, in that order; junction bases with no gene match: 6. This CDR3 is CASSASGGQASTDTQYF. The CDR3 bases are TGTGCCAGCAGCGCTAGCGGGGGGCAAGCTAGCACAGATACGCAGTATTTT.

This rearrangement joins TRBV5-4 to TRBJ1-2; 12 bases are a match to TRBD1. V gave up 5 bases and J gave up 2 bases; unmatched junction bases: 10. Germline CDR1 reads SGHNT; CDR2 reads YYREEE (reference sequence). The CDR3 contains 17 residues. CDR3 residues: CASSPGTGGALNYGYTF. The CDR3 bases are TGTGCCAGCAGTCCCGGGACAGGGGGCGCTTTAAACTATGGCTACACCTTC.

The gene calls are TRBV4-1 and TRBJ2-1; maybe TRBD1 (6 bases). Trimming cost V 0 bases and J 4 bases, with 19 bases left between them. The CDR3 runs to 18 residues. Germline CDR1 is MGHRA and CDR2 is YSYEKL. The CDR3 DNA reads as TGCGCCAGCAGCCAAGAGAGAGGGGGTCGGGTTCCATACAATGAGCAGTTCTTC. Its protein product is CASSQERGGRVPYNEQFF.

The chain links TRBV10-3 to TRBJ2-7, with TRBD1 matching 8 bases. After removal of 3 bases from V and 9 bases from J, the junction contained 16 bases not matched to a gene. The germline V gene encodes CDR1 ENHRY and CDR2 SYGVKD. The CDR3 covers 16 residues. Here the CDR3 reads CAISDIFSGTGQRQYF. CDR3 sequence (DNA): TGTGCCATCAGTGACATTTTTTCCGGGACAGGCCAACGGCAGTACTTC.

V is TRBV5-1 and J is TRBJ2-3, with 8 nucleotides matching TRBD1. The germline V gene has CDR1 SGHRS and CDR2 YFSETQ. The CDR3 length is 15 residues. V shed 4 bases and J 4 bases; nucleotides not matched to a gene: 8. DNA for the CDR3: TGCGCCAGCAGCCGCGGACAGGGAAGAGCAGATACGCAGTATTTT. Translating it yields CASSRGQGRADTQYF.

This chain links TRBV5-1 with TRBJ2-3; 10 bases line up with TRBD2. With 2 bases clipped from V and 2 bases from J, the junction kept 2 bases outside the gene matches. This CDR3 contains 15 residues. Germline lookup yields CDR1 SGHRS and CDR2 YFSETQ. In DNA form, the CDR3 reads TGCGCCAGCAGCTTTAGCGGGGGGCTCACAGATACGCAGTATTTT. Its protein product is CASSFSGGLTDTQYF.

This chain links TRBV6-5 with TRBJ1-1; D is perhaps TRBD1 (5 bases). Trimming stripped 11 bases from V and 9 bases from J, with 22 bases between. Germline-derived CDR1 and CDR2 are MNHEY and SVGAGI. The CDR3 sequence is 13 residues long. CDR3 DNA sequence: TGTGCCTCACGGGACCCGGGGAGGGACCAAGCTTTCTTT. Translation gives CASRDPGRDQAFF.

This clone was seen a few times. The CDR3 coding sequence is TGTGCCATCAGTGAGTCGACAGGGGAGTCACCCCTCCACTTT. It encodes CAISESTGESPLHF. The chain couples TRBV10-3 to TRBJ1-6; 8 nucleotides agree with TRBD1. V gave up 0 bases and J gave up 10 bases; unmatched junction bases: 2. CDR3 size: 14 residues. Germline V CDR1 and CDR2: ENHRY, SYGVKD.

This chain links TRBV19 with TRBJ2-5; 9 nucleotides agree with TRBD1. The better agreement between TRBJ2-7 and the DNA end casts doubt on the J call. Per germline, CDR1 LNHDA and CDR2 SQIVND (reference sequence). This CDR3 contains 14 residues. The CDR3 nucleotides are TGTGCCAGTAGTCCCGGGACAGGGAGAAACGAGCAGTACTTC. Protein sequence: CASSPGTGRNEQYF.

This clone was seen just once. The chain links TRBV7-6 to TRBJ2-1, with TRBD1 identical over 8 bases. Germline trimming cut 5 bases from V and 1 base from J; bases unmatched to any gene: 4. Per germline, CDR1 SGHVS and CDR2 FNYEAQ. This CDR3 contains 15 residues. CDR3 sequence reads: CASSPDRGSYNEQFF. Here the CDR3 DNA reads TGTGCCAGCAGCCCAGACAGGGGATCCTACAATGAGCAGTTCTTC.

This chain links TRBV7-2 with TRBJ2-7, with D maybe TRBD1 (6 bases). The germline CDR1 and CDR2 sequences are SGHTA and FQGNSA. This CDR3 is built from 12 residues. Between the trimmed V and J ends, which lost 5 bases and 6 bases, there was a span of 11 bases. CDR3 protein: CASSPTGFEQYF. The CDR3 nucleotides are TGTGCCAGCAGCCCCACAGGGTTCGAGCAGTACTTC. Looking up the rest from reference TRBV7-2 and TRBJ2-7 gives the full variable domain: GAGVSQSPSNKVTEKGKDVELRCDPISGHTALYWYRQSLGQGLEFLIYFQGNSAPDKSGLPSDRFSAERTGGSVSTLTIQRTQQEDSAVYLCASSPTGFEQYFGPGTRLTVT.

The chain has TRBV7-9 and TRBJ2-7, with 8 bases identical to TRBD1. V was clipped by 5 bases and J by 2 bases; unmatched bases: 8. The length of the CDR3 is 15 residues. Germline CDR1 reads SEHNR; CDR2 reads FQNEAQ (reference sequence). This CDR3 is CASSPETGDPYEQYF. In DNA, the CDR3 is TGTGCCAGCAGCCCCGAGACAGGGGACCCCTACGAGCAGTACTTC.

The chain joins TRBV27 to TRBJ2-1; possibly TRBD2 for D (5 bases). With 3 bases removed from V and 5 bases from J, the gap between germline ends came to 23 bases. The CDR3 extends over 18 amino acids. Germline V gene lookup returns CDR1 MNHEY and CDR2 SMNVEV (reference sequence). CDR3 region: CASSLLSGDGPGNNEQFF. The CDR3 bases are TGTGCCAGCAGTTTGCTTTCCGGCGACGGACCGGGGAACAATGAGCAGTTCTTC.

In this sample, this clone turned up a few times. This rearrangement joins TRBV19 to TRBJ1-4; TRBD1 matches 8 bases. Trimming cost V 9 bases and J 5 bases; bases outside gene matches: 14. The CDR3 is made up of 16 amino acids. Germline V lookup: CDR1 LNHDA, CDR2 SQIVND (reference sequence). CDR3 bases: TGTGCCAGCCAATCGCGAGGGACAGGAGGAAATGAAAAACTGTTTTTT. Its translation: CASQSRGTGGNEKLFF. The complete variable domain, with remaining parts taken from reference TRBV19 and TRBJ1-4, reads DGGITQSPKYLFRKEGQNVTLSCEQNLNHDAMYWYRQDPGQGLRLIYYSQIVNDFQKGDIAEGYSVSREKKESFPLTVTSAQKNPTAFYLCASQSRGTGGNEKLFFGSGTQLSVL.

V and J are TRBV25-1 and TRBJ1-5; D gene ambiguous. The CDR3 covers 13 residues. The V end was cut by 5 bases, the J end by 5 bases, with 10 bases between. CDR1 and CDR2 (germline): MGHDK, SYGVNS. CDR3 coding DNA: TGTGCCAGCAGTCTAAGGGAGTATCAGCCCCAGCATTTT. Amino acids: CASSLREYQPQHF.

J is TRBJ2-7 and V is TRBV18; 10 bases are shared with TRBD1. The CDR3 sequence is 17 residues long. J was trimmed by 2 bases and V by 2 bases; bases with no gene match: 9. CDR1 is KGHSH and CDR2 is LQKENI in the germline V gene. The CDR3 loop reads CASSPVMRTGGTYEQYF. Here the CDR3 DNA reads TGTGCCAGCTCACCAGTCATGAGGACAGGGGGAACCTACGAGCAGTACTTC.

The V gene is TRBV2, the J gene TRBJ2-7; D call uncertain. Germline V CDR1 and CDR2: SNHLY, FYNNEI. V shed 3 bases and J shed 5 bases, with 8 bases lying between them. The length of the CDR3 is 12 residues. DNA for the CDR3: TGTGCCAGCAGTGATGGCCTCCACGAGCAGTACTTC. It codes for CASSDGLHEQYF.

The chain combines TRBV5-6 with TRBJ1-1; 7 bases align to TRBD1. Trimming at V came to 4 bases and at J to 6 bases, leaving 3 bases not matched to a gene. The CDR3 has 12 residues. Germline CDR1 reads SGHDT; CDR2 reads YYEEEE. CDR3 in DNA: TGTGCCAGCAGCATAGGGACAGCTGAAGCTTTCTTT. This sequence encodes CASSIGTAEAFF.

The chain couples TRBV4-1 to TRBJ2-7; TRBD1 is a possible D gene (6 bases). V dropped 3 bases and J dropped 2 bases, with 17 bases sitting between them. The CDR3 spans 16 residues. CDR1 is MGHRA, CDR2 YSYEKL, per germline. Written as DNA, the CDR3 is TGCGCCAGCAGCCACGTTATCCGGGACACACCCTACGAGCAGTACTTC. This codes for CASSHVIRDTPYEQYF.

There are a few counts of this clone. The V call is TRBV2, the J call TRBJ2-3, with 11 bases aligning to TRBD2. Germline V lookup: CDR1 SNHLY, CDR2 FYNNEI. The CDR3 is 16 residues long. With V trimmed by 9 bases and J by 2 bases, 10 bases remained unmatched. Here the CDR3 DNA reads TGTGCCAGAGGGGCCGGGACTAGCGGATCCACAGATACGCAGTATTTT. Translated, it gives CARGAGTSGSTDTQYF.